Below, 29 T cell receptor beta chains from the same sample are listed, as sequenced in a study of T cell repertoires in cytomegalovirus infection. One entry per CDR3 protein results from TCRdb running MiXCR on the reads. The sample carries around 140,000 distinct CDR3 sequences, roughly 32% recorded once. These receptors have no known antigen. Material: CD8+ T cells from cultured PBMCs, obtained from culture after CMV antigen stimulation. These receptors originate from a human donor in good health (CMV status not recorded). Some clones in this sample may be carry-over from other donors' samples.

This clonotype appeared many times. CDR3 nucleotides: TGTGCCAGTGGGGAGTCCTACAATGAGCAGTTCTTC. Residues: CASGESYNEQFF. This chain connects TRBV11-1 to TRBJ2-1; TRBD2 might be the D (5 bases). V was shortened by 9 bases and J by 1 base, with 7 bases between the two germline ends. The CDR3 extends over 12 amino acids. Per germline, CDR1 SGHAT and CDR2 FQDESV (reference sequence).

This sequence joins TRBV20-1 and TRBJ1-1; D unclear. V lost 6 bases, J lost 1 base, and 15 bases lay in between. Germline V gene data show CDR1 as DFQATT and CDR2 as SNEGSKA (reference sequence). The CDR3 contains 14 residues. The DNA for the CDR3 is TGCAGTGCCCGTTTAACACCCGAGAACACTGAAGCTTTCTTT. Protein sequence: CSARLTPENTEAFF.

The chain joins TRBV7-9 to TRBJ1-1; TRBD1 is a possible D gene (6 bases). The CDR3 is 14 residues long. Germline-derived CDR1 and CDR2 are SEHNR and FQNEAQ (reference sequence). Trimming took 5 bases from V and 0 from J, leaving 10 bases between them. CDR3 nucleotide sequence: TGTGCCAGCAGCCCCTGGACAGTGAACACTGAAGCTTTCTTT. Protein sequence: CASSPWTVNTEAFF.

CDR3 loop: CASSDGGSKYNEQFF. The CDR3 region has the DNA TGTGCCAGCAGCGATGGGGGGTCGAAGTACAATGAGCAGTTCTTC. This sequence joins TRBV5-3 and TRBJ2-1; tentative D call: TRBD2 (6 bases). TRBV5-3 is classed as an ORF, of uncertain function. CDR3 size: 15 residues. Trimming cost V 8 bases and J 4 bases, with 19 bases left between them.

J is TRBJ2-7 and V is TRBV27; TRBD2 might be the D (6 bases). Trimming stripped 3 bases from V and 0 bases from J, with 9 bases between. This CDR3 spans 14 amino acids. Per germline, CDR1 MNHEY and CDR2 SMNVEV (reference sequence). The CDR3 sequence is CASSFAGSSYEQYF. The CDR3 DNA reads TGTGCCAGCAGTTTCGCGGGAAGCTCCTACGAGCAGTACTTC.

Remarks on this clonotype: The DNA is left out, because the CDR3 cannot be placed on it with certainty; the CDR3 is given as TCRdb lists it. The rearrangement joins TRBV19 to TRBJ2-4; the table names TRBD1, a call not compared with the DNA. 15 amino acids form the CDR3, both terminal residues included. Germline V gene lookup returns CDR1 LNHDA and CDR2 SQIVND (reference sequence). This CDR3 is CASTSVGTGKNIQYF.

J is TRBJ2-3 and V is TRBV6-1, with TRBD2 as a possible D gene (6 bases). V was trimmed by 4 bases and J by 3 bases, leaving 17 bases between them. CDR3 length: 16 amino acids. From germline, CDR1 is MNHNS and CDR2 SASEGT. CDR3 sequence reads: CASSVWLATSTDTQYF. As DNA, the CDR3 is TGTGCCAGCAGTGTGTGGCTAGCGACCTCAACAGATACGCAGTATTTT.

This clonotype has more than one count but fewer than ten. The V and J genes are TRBV10-2 and TRBJ2-7; 9 bases are a match to TRBD2. The CDR3 is 15 residues long. V lost 7 bases, J lost 3 bases, and 10 bases stayed unmatched. Per germline, CDR1 WSHSY and CDR2 SAAADI. CDR3 in DNA: TGCGCCAGCAATCCCGAAGCGGGGGGTTACTACGAGCAGTACTTC. Protein: CASNPEAGGYYEQYF.

There are a few counts of this clonotype. V gene TRBV7-3 combines with J gene TRBJ2-3; D uncertain. The CDR3 extends over 16 amino acids. V shed 5 bases and J shed 2 bases, with 17 bases lying between them. Germline CDR1 is SGHTA and CDR2 is FQGTGA. CDR3 in DNA: TGTGCCAGCAGCGCAACCGCCCGGGCGAACACAGATACGCAGTATTTT. Its translation: CASSATARANTDTQYF.

This clonotype was observed many times. The J gene is TRBJ1-2, the V gene TRBV4-1; weak D call: TRBD1 (6 bases). This CDR3 comprises 13 residues. V lost 4 bases and J 14 bases, leaving 20 bases between the germline ends. The V gene's germline CDR1 is MGHRA and CDR2 YSYEKL. The CDR3 nucleotides read TGCGCCAGCAGCCCCGACACAGGGATGGGTTGTACCTTC. Its translation: CASSPDTGMGCTF.

The chain links TRBV5-4 to TRBJ1-1; D not resolved. The CDR3 is made up of 13 amino acids. The V gene lost 1 base and the J gene lost 6 bases, with 10 bases spanning the gap. Germline-derived CDR1 and CDR2 are SGHNT and YYREEE (reference sequence). CDR3: CASSLLSGAEAFF. CDR3 coding DNA: TGTGCCAGCAGCTTGCTTTCCGGGGCTGAAGCTTTCTTT.

The chain links TRBV4-2 to TRBJ2-1, with TRBD1 identical over 8 bases. V lost 10 bases, J lost 9 bases, and 8 bases stayed unmatched. This CDR3 has 12 amino acids. In germline, CDR1 is LGHNA, CDR2 YNFKEQ. The CDR3 DNA reads as TGTGCCACCTCGGACAGGGCTAGTGAGCAGTTCTTC. Its translation: CATSDRASEQFF.

This clonotype was seen only once. The chain has TRBV19 and TRBJ1-2; TRBD1 aligns across 8 bases. Trimming cost V 8 bases and J 7 bases; bases outside gene matches: 6. Germline CDR1 reads LNHDA; CDR2 reads SQIVND (reference sequence). This CDR3 has 12 residues. CDR3 sequence: CASSTGAGGYTF. The CDR3 nucleotides are TGTGCCAGTTCGACAGGGGCCGGTGGCTACACCTTC.

The gene calls are TRBV19 and TRBJ2-7, with 7 nucleotides matching TRBD2. In germline, CDR1 is LNHDA, CDR2 SQIVND (reference sequence). J was trimmed by 0 bases and V by 5 bases; bases with no gene match: 1. The CDR3 extends over 13 amino acids. As DNA, the CDR3 is TGTGCCAGTAGTGAGCGGGACTCCTACGAGCAGTACTTC. This translates into CASSERDSYEQYF.

The chain uses TRBV2 and TRBJ2-4, with a possible D match to TRBD1 (5 bases). The germline gives CDR1 SNHLY, CDR2 FYNNEI. The CDR3 is made up of 15 amino acids. V was clipped by 3 bases and J by 1 base, with 10 bases between them. The CDR3 is CASSEWAGAKNIQYF. CDR3 nucleotides: TGTGCCAGCAGTGAGTGGGCAGGGGCCAAAAACATTCAGTACTTC.

With respect to this clonotype: Possible read error: a much larger clone is one base away. V usage is TRBV6-8 and J usage is TRBJ2-3; the match to TRBD1 covers 9 bases. The CDR3 has 15 amino acids. Germline assignment: CDR1 MNHGY and CDR2 SAAAGT. V lost 5 bases, J lost 4 bases, and 7 bases stayed unmatched. For the CDR3, the DNA is TGTGCCAGCAGTCTCACGGGACAGGGCGCAGATACGCAGTATTTT. Translated: CASSLTGQGADTQYF.

The chain links TRBV6-8 to TRBJ2-5, with unresolved D. Trimming removed 6 bases from V and 3 bases from J, with 11 bases in between. Per germline, CDR1 MNHGY and CDR2 SAAAGT. The CDR3 runs 13 residues. CDR3: CASRQMMEETQYF. CDR3 nucleotides: TGTGCCAGCAGGCAAATGATGGAAGAGACCCAGTACTTC.

The sample holds many counts of this clonotype. The genes are TRBV5-6 and TRBJ1-6; a weak D match, TRBD1 (5 bases). CDR3 length equals 14 residues. CDR1 SGHDT and CDR2 YYEEEE come from the germline V gene. V shed 2 bases and J shed 7 bases, with 10 bases lying between them. The CDR3 DNA sequence: TGTGCCAGCAGCTTACGGGGCTACAATTCACCCCTCCACTTT. Encoded protein: CASSLRGYNSPLHF.

This clonotype turned up a few times. The J gene is TRBJ2-7, the V gene TRBV19; D is unclear. Trimming pared 9 bases from V and 3 bases from J, leaving 9 bases between. CDR3 length equals 11 residues. In germline, CDR1 is LNHDA, CDR2 SQIVND (reference sequence). CDR3 loop: CASGLGYEQYF. In DNA, the CDR3 is TGTGCCAGCGGTCTCGGCTACGAGCAGTACTTC.

This clonotype was detected a few times. J is TRBJ2-2 and V is TRBV5-1; D could derive from TRBD1 or TRBD2 (5 bases each). V was cut by 6 bases and J by 4 bases, with 13 bases left in between. The CDR3 is made up of 14 amino acids. Germline loops: CDR1 SGHRS, CDR2 YFSETQ. CDR3 sequence: CASTSGTITGELFF. Here the CDR3 DNA reads TGCGCCAGCACATCCGGGACCATCACCGGGGAGCTGTTTTTT.

A few counts support this clonotype. V and J are TRBV7-9 and TRBJ2-1; D is uncertain. The CDR3 consists of 16 residues. Germline lookup yields CDR1 SEHNR and CDR2 FQNEAQ (reference sequence). Trimming took off 5 bases at V and 4 bases at J, with 18 bases between the two ends. In nucleotides, the CDR3 is TGTGCCAGCAGCGTACTTCTCGAGGTCGGGTACAATGAGCAGTTCTTC. Its protein is CASSVLLEVGYNEQFF. Combining the CDR3 with reference TRBV7-9 and TRBJ2-1 gives the whole variable domain DTGVSQNPRHKITKRGQNVTFRCDPISEHNRLYWYRQTLGQGPEFLTYFQNEAQLEKSRLLSDRFSAERPKGSFSTLEIQRTEQGDSAMYLCASSVLLEVGYNEQFFGPGTRLTVL.

The genes are TRBV28 and TRBJ2-2; possibly TRBD1 for D (5 bases). CDR1 and CDR2 (germline): MDHEN, SYDVKM. Trimming took off 0 bases at V and 3 bases at J, with 8 bases between the two ends. CDR3 length equals 15 residues. The CDR3 DNA sequence: TGTGCCAGCAGTTTATGGACAGTAGACACCGGGGAGCTGTTTTTT. It specifies CASSLWTVDTGELFF.

Points on this clonotype: This may come from a read error, since a much larger clone is one base off. The chain joins TRBV4-1 to TRBJ2-3, with D uncertain. Germline V gives CDR1 MGHRA, CDR2 YSYEKL. CDR3 size: 12 residues. CDR3 nucleotide sequence: TGCGCCAGCCGCCAAGGTCCAGATACGCAGTATTTT. Its translation is CASRQGPDTQYF.

This clonotype was detected only a few times. V gene TRBV5-6 combines with J gene TRBJ2-5; tentative D call: TRBD2 (7 bases). CDR1 SGHDT and CDR2 YYEEEE come from the germline V gene. The CDR3 has 16 residues. V lost 4 bases and J 4 bases, leaving 20 bases between the germline ends. The CDR3 region has the DNA TGTGCCAGCAGCGGGGGAGGGGGAGCCCCGGCAGAGACCCAGTACTTC. It codes for CASSGGGGAPAETQYF.

This clonotype appeared a few times. The V and J genes are TRBV5-5 and TRBJ2-5, with 7 bases identical to TRBD1. This CDR3 spans 13 amino acids. With V trimmed by 4 bases and J by 2 bases, 2 bases remained unmatched. Germline CDR1 SGHKS, CDR2 YYEKEE (reference sequence). The CDR3 region has the DNA TGTGCCAGCAGCCGGGACAGACAAGAGACCCAGTACTTC. Protein: CASSRDRQETQYF.

Ten or more counts support this clonotype. The rearrangement joins TRBV2 to TRBJ2-7; D unresolved. Trimming took 2 bases from V and 7 from J, leaving 9 bases between them. The length of the CDR3 is 12 residues. Germline-derived CDR1 and CDR2 are SNHLY and FYNNEI. CDR3 protein: CASSESGSEQYF. Here the CDR3 DNA reads TGTGCCAGCAGTGAATCGGGTAGTGAGCAGTACTTC.

This clonotype has more than one count but fewer than ten. This chain uses TRBV5-5 with TRBJ1-5; possible D gene TRBD1, 5 bases. The CDR3 covers 16 residues. The germline V and J ends were trimmed by 5 bases and 1 base, with 16 bases remaining between them. CDR1 and CDR2 (germline): SGHKS, YYEKEE (reference sequence). CDR3 DNA: TGTGCCAGCAGTCTTCGAGGGGCAGTGAGCAATCAGCCCCAGCATTTT. The encoded protein is CASSLRGAVSNQPQHF. The full variable domain, with the rest looked up from reference TRBV5-5 and TRBJ1-5, is DAGVTQSPTHLIKTRGQQVTLRCSPISGHKSVSWYQQVLGQGPQFIFQYYEKEERGRGNFPDRFSARQFPNYSSELNVNALLLGDSALYLCASSLRGAVSNQPQHFGDGTRLSIL.

This clonotype occurred a few times. The rearrangement uses TRBV7-2 and TRBJ1-6; D possibly corresponds to TRBD1 (5 bases). Trimming cost V 2 bases and J 9 bases, with 11 bases left between them. This CDR3 comprises 14 residues. CDR1 is SGHTA, CDR2 FQGNSA, per germline. The CDR3 DNA follows: TGTGCCAGCAGCTTAACAGGTCAGGTTTCACCCCTCCACTTT. Protein sequence: CASSLTGQVSPLHF.

This rearrangement joins TRBV12-3 or TRBV12-4 to TRBJ2-3; 12 bases fit TRBD2. With 8 bases clipped from V and 2 bases from J, the junction kept 17 bases outside the gene matches. The CDR3 contains 19 residues. This CDR3 is CASSPTVGLAGGYTDTQYF. The CDR3 nucleotides are TGTGCCAGCTCGCCTACTGTGGGGCTAGCGGGGGGGTACACAGATACGCAGTATTTT.